Below are 11 T cell receptor beta chains sequenced from a single sample in a study of Ad26.COV2.S vaccination and SARS-CoV-2 variants. Sequencing was performed with immunoSEQ multiplex PCR; in TCRdb, only in-frame clones are kept and a portion is missing. The sample has about 480,000 clones, approximately 88% seen once; the top ten hold over 10%. Treatment here: around 19 received Ad26.COV2.S at low or high dose, single or two shots; five or six received placebo; per-sample allocation not given. On day 63 after the first injection, vaccine and placebo recipients gave samples. Here the sequenced sample was peripheral blood, taken in a trial of Ad26.COV2.S vaccine versus placebo. The receptors stem from a person between 18 and 65 years old who received the Ad26.COV2.S COVID-19 vaccine or a placebo.

The J gene is TRBJ2-7, the V gene TRBV7-2; D not certain. Between the trimmed V and J ends, which lost 5 bases and 7 bases, there was a span of 12 bases. In germline, CDR1 is SGHTA, CDR2 FQGNSA. This CDR3 contains 12 residues. For the CDR3, the DNA is TGTGCCAGCAGCCACCCCGGTTCGGAGCAGTACTTC. Encoded protein: CASSHPGSEQYF. Full variable domain (outside the CDR3, taken from reference TRBV7-2 and TRBJ2-7): GAGVSQSPSNKVTEKGKDVELRCDPISGHTALYWYRQSLGQGLEFLIYFQGNSAPDKSGLPSDRFSAERTGGSVSTLTIQRTQQEDSAVYLCASSHPGSEQYFGPGTRLTVT.

The chain is built from TRBV9 and TRBJ1-2, with D hard to call. The CDR3 runs to 13 residues. Trimming shortened V by 1 base and J by 0 bases, and 4 bases separated the two germline ends. The germline CDR1 and CDR2 sequences are SGDLS and YYNGEE. The CDR3 bases are TGTGCCAGCAGCGTAAGCGCTAACTATGGCTACACCTTC. It codes for CASSVSANYGYTF. The full variable domain, with the rest looked up from reference TRBV9 and TRBJ1-2, is DSGVTQTPKHLITATGQRVTLRCSPRSGDLSVYWYQQSLDQGLQFLIQYYNGEERAKGNILERFSAQQFPDLHSELNLSSLELGDSALYFCASSVSANYGYTFGSGTRLTVV.

The rearrangement links TRBV7-2 to TRBJ1-3; D is ambiguous. CDR3 length: 17 residues. CDR1 SGHTA and CDR2 FQGNSA come from the germline V gene. With 0 bases removed from V and 2 bases from J, the gap between germline ends came to 14 bases. CDR3 loop: CASSLAAGRHAGNTIYF. CDR3 coding DNA: TGTGCCAGCAGCTTAGCGGCAGGCCGTCACGCTGGAAACACCATATATTTT. Looking up the rest from reference TRBV7-2 and TRBJ1-3 gives the full variable domain: GAGVSQSPSNKVTEKGKDVELRCDPISGHTALYWYRQSLGQGLEFLIYFQGNSAPDKSGLPSDRFSAERTGGSVSTLTIQRTQQEDSAVYLCASSLAAGRHAGNTIYFGEGSWLTVV.

The V gene is TRBV7-2, the J gene TRBJ2-1; D not certain. CDR3 length: 15 residues. Trimming removed 5 bases from V and 0 bases from J, with 11 bases in between. CDR1 is SGHTA, CDR2 FQGNSA, per germline. CDR3 bases: TGTGCCAGCAGCCCTCATCCGAGCTCCTACAATGAGCAGTTCTTC. This sequence encodes CASSPHPSSYNEQFF.

The gene calls are TRBV30 and TRBJ2-1; D remains ambiguous. This CDR3 spans 12 amino acids. Trimming took 0 bases from V and 9 from J, leaving 9 bases between them. CDR1 is GTSNPN, CDR2 SVGIG, per germline (reference sequence). The CDR3 DNA reads TGTGCCTGGAGTGTAGGTTTCACTGAGCAGTTCTTC. It encodes CAWSVGFTEQFF.

The J gene is TRBJ2-6, the V gene TRBV27; 7 positions agree with TRBD1. Germline CDR1 reads MNHEY; CDR2 reads SMNVEV (reference sequence). The CDR3 spans 13 residues. V shed 6 bases and J 12 bases; nucleotides not matched to a gene: 8. DNA of the CDR3: TGTGCCAGCAGCCAGGGGGATGGCGTCGTCCTGACTTTC. It translates to CASSQGDGVVLTF.

This chain joins TRBV3-1 (or the pseudogene TRBV3-2) and TRBJ2-1; D gene ambiguous. The germline V gene has CDR1 LGHDT and CDR2 YNNKEL (reference sequence). Trimming stripped 0 bases from V and 3 bases from J, with 6 bases between. CDR3 length equals 14 residues. The CDR3 bases are TGTGCCAGCAGCCAAGATCGCCGCTACAATGAGCAGTTCTTC. Its translation: CASSQDRRYNEQFF.

This rearrangement joins TRBV7-2 to TRBJ1-2, with D uncertain. CDR3 length: 15 residues. Germline V lookup: CDR1 SGHTA, CDR2 FQGNSA. The V end was cut by 3 bases, the J end by 6 bases, with 17 bases between. CDR3 bases: TGTGCCAGCAGCTTCGCGACCCCGGGGATAAATGGCTACACCTTC. Amino acid sequence: CASSFATPGINGYTF.

With regard to this clone: The identical CDR3 is also encoded by other nucleotide sequences in the sample. The rearrangement joins TRBV30 to TRBJ1-3; D gene unclear. CDR3 length: 11 amino acids. Trimming shortened V by 1 base and J by 2 bases, and 0 bases separated the two germline ends. Germline assignment: CDR1 GTSNPN and CDR2 SVGIG (reference sequence). The CDR3 DNA reads as TGTGCCTGGAGTGCTGGAAACACCATATATTTT. Amino acid sequence: CAWSAGNTIYF.

The chain links TRBV7-9 to TRBJ1-1; no clear D. Germline-derived CDR1 and CDR2 are SEHNR and FQNEAQ (reference sequence). The CDR3 length is 15 residues. Trimming shortened V by 11 bases and J by 5 bases, and 24 bases separated the two germline ends. CDR3: CAAHLHSWVLTEAFF. CDR3 sequence (DNA): TGTGCCGCTCACCTACACTCATGGGTGTTGACTGAAGCTTTCTTT.

V usage is TRBV5-5 and J usage is TRBJ1-1, with D unresolved. CDR3 size: 13 residues. Trimming cost V 0 bases and J 3 bases, with 6 bases left between them. Germline CDR1 is SGHKS and CDR2 is YYEKEE (reference sequence). The CDR3 sequence: CASSLEQYTEAFF. CDR3 DNA sequence: TGTGCCAGCAGCTTGGAGCAGTACACTGAAGCTTTCTTT.